This T cell receptor (beta chain) was recorded in a study of spatial heterogeneity in lung cancer. Regarding time point: sample taken at primary tumor resection. This CDR3 region has 15 residues. In germline, CDR1 is MNHEY, CDR2 SMNVEV (reference sequence). J lost 6 bases, V lost 8 bases, and 14 bases had no gene match. By its share, this clonotype is large. Its antigen is as yet unknown. Study observations and caveats: Intratumoral expanded alpha and beta TCR counts were found to track tumor mutation counts.

One entry per CDR3 protein results from TCRdb running MiXCR on the 5' RACE reads. The sample has about 2,900 distinct CDR3 sequences, under 10% seen once; the top ten hold roughly 5.8%. The TCR comes from a female donor with early-stage non-small cell lung cancer. The genes are TRBV27 and TRBJ2-3; TRBD2 matches at 7 bases. The sequencing here drew on lung tumor tissue, taken at surgery. Here the CDR3 DNA reads TGTGCCAGCTGGGGGGGGATCGGCGGACACGATACGCAGTATTTT. It codes for CASWGGIGGHDTQYF.